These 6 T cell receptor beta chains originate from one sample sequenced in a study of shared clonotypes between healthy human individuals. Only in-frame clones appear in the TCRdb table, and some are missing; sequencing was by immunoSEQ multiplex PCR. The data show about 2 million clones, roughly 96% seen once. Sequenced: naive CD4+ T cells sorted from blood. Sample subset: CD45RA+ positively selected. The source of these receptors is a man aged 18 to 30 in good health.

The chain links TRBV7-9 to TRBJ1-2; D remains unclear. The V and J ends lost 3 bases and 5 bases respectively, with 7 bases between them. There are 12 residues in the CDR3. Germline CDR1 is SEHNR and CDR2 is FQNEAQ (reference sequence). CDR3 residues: CASSFSEYGYTF. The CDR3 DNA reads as TGTGCCAGCAGCTTCTCAGAATATGGCTACACCTTC.

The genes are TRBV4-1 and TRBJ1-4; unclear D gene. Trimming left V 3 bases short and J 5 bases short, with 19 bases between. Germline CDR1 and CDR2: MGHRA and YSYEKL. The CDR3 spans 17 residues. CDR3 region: CASSHEGGVGRNEKLFF. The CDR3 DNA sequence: TGCGCCAGCAGCCACGAAGGTGGGGTGGGCAGAAATGAAAAACTGTTTTTT.

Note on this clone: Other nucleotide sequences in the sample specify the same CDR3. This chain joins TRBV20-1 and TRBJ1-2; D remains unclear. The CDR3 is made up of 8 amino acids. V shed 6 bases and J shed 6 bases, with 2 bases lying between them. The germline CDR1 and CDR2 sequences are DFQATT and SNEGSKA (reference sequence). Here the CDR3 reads CSANGYTF. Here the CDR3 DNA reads TGCAGTGCGAATGGCTACACCTTC.

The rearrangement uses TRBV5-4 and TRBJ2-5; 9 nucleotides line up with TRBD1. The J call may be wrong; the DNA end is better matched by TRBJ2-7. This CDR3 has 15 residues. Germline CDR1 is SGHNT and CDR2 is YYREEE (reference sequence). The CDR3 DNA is TGTGCCAGCGGAGTCTCCGGGACAGGGACCTACGAGCAGTACTTC. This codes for CASGVSGTGTYEQYF.

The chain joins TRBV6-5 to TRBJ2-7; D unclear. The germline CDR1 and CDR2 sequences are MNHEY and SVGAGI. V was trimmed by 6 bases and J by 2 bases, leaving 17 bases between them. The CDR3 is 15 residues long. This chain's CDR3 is CASSPSLDTTYEQYF. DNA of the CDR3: TGTGCCAGCAGCCCATCGTTAGACACGACCTACGAGCAGTACTTC.

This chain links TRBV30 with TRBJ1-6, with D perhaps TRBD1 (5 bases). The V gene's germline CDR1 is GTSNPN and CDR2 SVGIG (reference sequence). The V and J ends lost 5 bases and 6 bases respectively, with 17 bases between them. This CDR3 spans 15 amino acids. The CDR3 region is CAWALLRGTNSPLHF. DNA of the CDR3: TGTGCCTGGGCCCTACTCCGTGGGACTAATTCACCCCTCCACTTT.